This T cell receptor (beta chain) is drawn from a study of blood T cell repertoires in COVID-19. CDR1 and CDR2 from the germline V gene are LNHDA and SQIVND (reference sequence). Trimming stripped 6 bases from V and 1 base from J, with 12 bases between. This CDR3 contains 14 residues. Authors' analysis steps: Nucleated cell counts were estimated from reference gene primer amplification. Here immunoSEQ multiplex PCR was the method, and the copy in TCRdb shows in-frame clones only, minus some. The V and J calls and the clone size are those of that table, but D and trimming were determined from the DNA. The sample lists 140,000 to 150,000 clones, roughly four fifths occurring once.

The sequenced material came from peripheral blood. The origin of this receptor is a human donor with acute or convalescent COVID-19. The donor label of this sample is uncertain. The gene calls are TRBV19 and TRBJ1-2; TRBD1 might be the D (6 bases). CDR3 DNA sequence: TGTGCCAGTAGCGCGACAGGACGTAACTATGGCTACACCTTC. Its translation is CASSATGRNYGYTF.